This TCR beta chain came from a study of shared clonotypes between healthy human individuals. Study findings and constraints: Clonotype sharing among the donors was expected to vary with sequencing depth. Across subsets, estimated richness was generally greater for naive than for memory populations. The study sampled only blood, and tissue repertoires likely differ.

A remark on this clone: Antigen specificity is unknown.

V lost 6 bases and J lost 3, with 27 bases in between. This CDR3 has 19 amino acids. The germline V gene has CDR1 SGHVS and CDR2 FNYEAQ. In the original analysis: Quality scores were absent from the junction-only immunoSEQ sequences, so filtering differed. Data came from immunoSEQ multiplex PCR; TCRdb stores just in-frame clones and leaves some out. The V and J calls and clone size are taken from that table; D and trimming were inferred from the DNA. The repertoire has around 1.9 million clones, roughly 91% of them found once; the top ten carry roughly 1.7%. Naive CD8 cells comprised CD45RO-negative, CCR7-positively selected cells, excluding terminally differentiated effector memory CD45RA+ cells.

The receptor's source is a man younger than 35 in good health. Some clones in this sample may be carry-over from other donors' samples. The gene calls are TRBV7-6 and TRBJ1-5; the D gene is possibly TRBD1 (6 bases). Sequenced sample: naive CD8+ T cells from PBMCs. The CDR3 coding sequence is TGTGCCAGCAGACAAAGTCACCATCGGACAGCCATTTTCAATCAGCCCCAGCATTTT. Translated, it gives CASRQSHHRTAIFNQPQHF. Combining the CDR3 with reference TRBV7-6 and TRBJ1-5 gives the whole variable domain GAGVSQSPRYKVTKRGQDVALRCDPISGHVSLYWYRQALGQGPEFLTYFNYEAQQDKSGLPNDRFSAERPEGSISTLTIQRTEQRDSAMYRCASRQSHHRTAIFNQPQHFGDGTRLSIL.